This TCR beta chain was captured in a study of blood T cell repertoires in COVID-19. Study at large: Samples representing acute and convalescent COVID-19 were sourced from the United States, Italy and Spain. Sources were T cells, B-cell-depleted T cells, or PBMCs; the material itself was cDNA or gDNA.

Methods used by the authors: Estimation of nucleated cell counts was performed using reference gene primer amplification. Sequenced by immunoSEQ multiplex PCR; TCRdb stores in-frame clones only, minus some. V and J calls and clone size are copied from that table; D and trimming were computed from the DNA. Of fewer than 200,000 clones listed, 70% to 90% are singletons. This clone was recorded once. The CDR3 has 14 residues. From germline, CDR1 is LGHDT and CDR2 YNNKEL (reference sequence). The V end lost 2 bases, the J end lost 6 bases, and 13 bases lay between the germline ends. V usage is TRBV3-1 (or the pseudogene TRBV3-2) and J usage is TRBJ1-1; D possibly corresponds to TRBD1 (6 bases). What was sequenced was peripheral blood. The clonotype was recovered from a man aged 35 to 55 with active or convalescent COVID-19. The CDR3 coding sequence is TGTGCCAGCAGCCAAACCACAGGGTATTCTGAAGCTTTCTTT. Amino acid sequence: CASSQTTGYSEAFF.